This is a list of T cell receptor beta chains from one sample in a study of blood T cell repertoires in COVID-19. Data came from immunoSEQ multiplex PCR; TCRdb stores just in-frame clones and leaves some out. The repertoire holds about 360,000 clones, with approximately 86% as singletons. What was sequenced was peripheral blood. These receptors were collected from a woman between 55 and 75 years old with COVID-19, enrolled during active disease. The CDR3 runs from the conserved cysteine through the conserved F or W. The D gene is left open where the match is weak. Clone sizes are given selectively: once, few, many, or a class where the clone is expanded.

CDR3 length	V gene	clone size	D gene	J gene	CDR3 DNA	CDR3 protein
12	TRBV19	.	.	TRBJ2-7	TGTGCCAGTAGTATAGGGCCCTACGAGCAGTACTTC	CASSIGPYEQYF
13	TRBV7-3	.	.	TRBJ2-1	TGTGCCAGCAGTTCACGGGGAGACAATGAGCAGTTCTTC	CASSSRGDNEQFF
15	TRBV7-2	.	TRBD1	TRBJ1-2	TGTGCCAGCAGCGCAGGGGCCGGGACAGGGCATGGCTACACCTTC	CASSAGAGTGHGYTF
15	TRBV10-3	once	.	TRBJ1-2	TGTGCCATCAGTACCGGGACTTTTTTGAACTATGGCTACACCTTC	CAISTGTFLNYGYTF
14	TRBV4-2	.	.	TRBJ1-2	TGTGCCAGCAGCCAAGACCTAACGGCGGATGGCTACACCTTC	CASSQDLTADGYTF
14	TRBV3-1/TRBV3-2	.	.	TRBJ1-4	TGTGCCAGCAGCCAACTCGCAACTAATGAAAAACTGTTTTTT	CASSQLATNEKLFF
15	TRBV2	.	TRBD1	TRBJ1-5	TGTGCCAGCAGGGACAGGGGTATAGGCAATCAGCCCCAGCATTTT	CASRDRGIGNQPQHF
19	TRBV2	.	TRBD2	TRBJ2-1	TGTGCCAGCAGTCGTTATAGCGGGAGGACCTTAAGCTCCTACAATGAGCAGTTCTTC	CASSRYSGRTLSSYNEQFF
17	TRBV11-3	.	TRBD1	TRBJ2-2	TGTGCCAGCAGCGCAGAGGGACAGTCAACGAGCACCGGGGAGCTGTTTTTT	CASSAEGQSTSTGELFF
15	TRBV4-3	.	TRBD1	TRBJ1-2	TGCGCCAGCAGCCCCACTGGACAGGGTTTATATGGCTACACCTTC	CASSPTGQGLYGYTF
15	TRBV5-1	once	TRBD1	TRBJ2-5	TGCGCCAGCAGCTTGGACAGGGGAACGGGGAAGACCCAGTACTTC	CASSLDRGTGKTQYF
15	TRBV9	.	.	TRBJ1-4	TGTGCCAGCAGCCCCTCGGGAACAACTAATGAAAAACTGTTTTTT	CASSPSGTTNEKLFF
16	TRBV9	.	.	TRBJ2-2	TGTGCCAGCAGCGCTCGTGAGGTAGAACTTGGAGGGGAGCTGTTTTTT	CASSAREVELGGELFF
15	TRBV6-5	.	.	TRBJ1-2	TGTGCCAGCAGCCTCGGGGGTTCGGGTAACTATGGCTACACCTTC	CASSLGGSGNYGYTF
12	TRBV6-4	.	TRBD1	TRBJ1-2	TGTGCCAGCAGCCAGGACAGGGGTAGCTACACCTTC	CASSQDRGSYTF
13	TRBV12-3/TRBV12-4	.	.	TRBJ2-6	TGTGCCAGCAGCGGCTCTGGGGCCAACGTCCTGACTTTC	CASSGSGANVLTF
15	TRBV4-1	.	.	TRBJ2-3	TGCGCCAGCAGCCAAAACGGGGTTAGCACAGATACGCAGTATTTT	CASSQNGVSTDTQYF
14	TRBV6-4	.	TRBD2	TRBJ2-3	TGTGCCAGCAGTAGCGGGGGGGAAACAGATACGCAGTATTTT	CASSSGGETDTQYF
14	TRBV11-2	.	TRBD1	TRBJ1-2	TGTGCCAGCAGCTTGGACAGGGCTATGGGTGGCTACACCTTC	CASSLDRAMGGYTF
14	TRBV19	.	TRBD1	TRBJ1-1	TGTGCCAGTAGTATAGTAGGGGGCCTAGAAAAAGCTTTCTTT	CASSIVGGLEKAFF
15	TRBV5-8	.	.	TRBJ1-5	TGTGCCAGCAGCTTGGGGGCGGACTTCAATCAGCCCCAGCATTTT	CASSLGADFNQPQHF
15	TRBV19	.	TRBD1	TRBJ1-2	TGTGCCAGTAGTCTCCTCGACAGGGCCTACTATGGCTACACCTTC	CASSLLDRAYYGYTF
10	TRBV20-1	.	.	TRBJ1-2	TGCAGTGCCACACAGGTTGGCTACACCTTC	CSATQVGYTF
13	TRBV10-3	many	.	TRBJ2-5	TGTGCCACGGCCCTAGAGGCACAAGAGACCCAGTACTTC	CATALEAQETQYF
14	TRBV5-1	.	TRBD1	TRBJ1-1	TGCGCCAGCAGCTTGACAGGGGCGGACACTGAAGCTTTCTTT	CASSLTGADTEAFF
14	TRBV18	.	.	TRBJ1-3	TGTGCCAGCTCACCACCGGGGGGAGGAAACACCATATATTTT	CASSPPGGGNTIYF
14	TRBV6-5	.	.	TRBJ1-1	TGTGCCAGCAGTTTTCAGGGGTTCGTCACTGAAGCTTTCTTT	CASSFQGFVTEAFF
15	TRBV18	.	.	TRBJ1-5	TGTGCCAGCTCACCACGGGCAGGGGCGGATGAGCCCCAGCATTTT	CASSPRAGADEPQHF
15	TRBV6-5	.	TRBD1	TRBJ2-3	TGTGCCAGCAGTCACGGGACAGGGCTAGCAGATACGCAGTATTTT	CASSHGTGLADTQYF
14	TRBV19	.	.	TRBJ1-1	TGTGCCAGTAGTATAACGGGGGGGACCACTGAAGCTTTCTTT	CASSITGGTTEAFF
15	TRBV15	.	.	TRBJ1-5	TGTGCCACCAGCAGAGATCCGGGGGGCAATCAGCCCCAGCATTTT	CATSRDPGGNQPQHF
15	TRBV7-7	.	.	TRBJ2-2	TGTGCCAGCAGCTTAGAACTAGGGAACACCGGGGAGCTGTTTTTT	CASSLELGNTGELFF
19	TRBV5-4	.	TRBD1	TRBJ1-1	TGTGCCAGCAGCTTGGCTTCCCCCGGGACAGCGTATATGAACACTGAAGCTTTCTTT	CASSLASPGTAYMNTEAFF
17	TRBV7-9	.	TRBD1	TRBJ1-4	TGTGCCAGCAGCTTAGATGACAGGGCGGGAACTAATGAAAAACTGTTTTTT	CASSLDDRAGTNEKLFF
15	TRBV14	.	.	TRBJ1-6	TGTGCCAGCAGCCAAGAGGGGGCCCATAATTCACCCCTCCACTTT	CASSQEGAHNSPLHF
13	TRBV7-2	few	.	TRBJ1-5	TGTGCCAGCAGCTTAGATAGTGATCAGCCCCAGCATTTT	CASSLDSDQPQHF
18	TRBV7-6	.	TRBD2	TRBJ2-5	TGTGCCAGCAGCTTACTCCCCCCCTCCACTAGCGGGGAAGAGACCCAGTACTTC	CASSLLPPSTSGEETQYF
13	TRBV11-2	.	.	TRBJ1-5	TGTGCCAGCAGCTCAAATAGCAATCAGCCCCAGCATTTT	CASSSNSNQPQHF
14	TRBV5-1	once	.	TRBJ2-7	TGCGCCAGCAGCTTGGCCGCGGGGTCCTACGAGCAGTACTTC	CASSLAAGSYEQYF
15	TRBV18	.	.	TRBJ1-2	TGTGCCAGCTCACCTAGTCCCAGCCCGGGCTATGGCTACACCTTC	CASSPSPSPGYGYTF
16	TRBV5-4	once	TRBD1	TRBJ2-2	TGTGCCAGCAGCTTCGGCGGGACAGGGAACACCGGGGAGCTGTTTTTT	CASSFGGTGNTGELFF
15	TRBV10-3	.	.	TRBJ1-6	TGTGCCATCAGGGGAGGGATGGACTATAATTCACCCCTCCACTTT	CAIRGGMDYNSPLHF